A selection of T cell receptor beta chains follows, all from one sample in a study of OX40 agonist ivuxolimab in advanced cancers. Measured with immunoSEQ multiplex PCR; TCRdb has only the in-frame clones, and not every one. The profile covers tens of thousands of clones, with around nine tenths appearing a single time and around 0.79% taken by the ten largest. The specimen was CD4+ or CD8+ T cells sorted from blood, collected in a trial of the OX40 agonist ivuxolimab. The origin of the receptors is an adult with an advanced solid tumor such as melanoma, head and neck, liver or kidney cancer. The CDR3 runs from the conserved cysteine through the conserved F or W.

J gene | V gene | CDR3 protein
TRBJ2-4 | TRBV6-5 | CASSAGTGGFGIQYF
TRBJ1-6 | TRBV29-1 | CSVDGGAGSPLHF
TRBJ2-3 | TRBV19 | CASKTGETDTQYF
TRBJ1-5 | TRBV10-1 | CASSHRDDDSPFNQPQHF
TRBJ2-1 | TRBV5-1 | CASSRSSNRGRGPYNEQFF
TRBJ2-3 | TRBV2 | CASRRLAGGRGDTQYF
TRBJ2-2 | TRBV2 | CASSPGLRAGELFF
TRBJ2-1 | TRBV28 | CASRTGSYNEQFF
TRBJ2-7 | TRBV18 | CASSPGQFYEQYF
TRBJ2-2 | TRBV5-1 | CASSLSGGNTGELFF
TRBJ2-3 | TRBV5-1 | CASSLTHSGRAADTQYF
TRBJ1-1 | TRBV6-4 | CASRDSDSNTEAFF
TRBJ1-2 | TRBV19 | CASSTRQGGYTF
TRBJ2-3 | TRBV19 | CASSYEYTDTQYF
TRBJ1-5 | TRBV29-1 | CSVRTGTRNQPQHF
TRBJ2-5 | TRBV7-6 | CASSPEGGKYF
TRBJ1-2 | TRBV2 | CASSPDKNYGYTF
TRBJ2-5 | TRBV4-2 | CASSQDSRGGPETQYF
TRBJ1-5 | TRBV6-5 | CASSYSVNQPQHF
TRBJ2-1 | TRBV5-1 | CASRASGLSYNEQFF